This TCR beta chain stems from a study of shared clonotypes between healthy human individuals. Naivety among CD8 cells was defined by CD45RO negativity and positive CCR7 selection, thereby excluding terminally differentiated effector memory CD45RA+ cells. The authors' processing: ImmunoSEQ only sent back junction sequences with no quality scores, so filtering was done differently. TCRdb's table, derived via immunoSEQ multiplex PCR, lists solely in-frame clones and lacks some. V and J calls and clone size are those listed in that table; D and trimming were worked out from the DNA. The repertoire holds about 2,100,000 clones, with around 93% as singletons. This clone has just a few counts. Its target is unknown. Study observations and caveats: Naive subsets generally exceeded memory subsets in estimated richness. Naive CD4 clonotypes were shared across a few donors at 4.5% to 6%.

Germline V gives CDR1 SGHVS, CDR2 FQNEAQ. V dropped 2 bases and J dropped 1 base, with 9 bases sitting between them. This CDR3 is 14 amino acids long. The TCR was taken from a man between 18 and 35 years old in good health. Some clones in this sample may be carry-over from other donors' samples. Sequencing used naive CD8+ T cells from PBMCs. This chain links TRBV7-8 with TRBJ2-7; D is possibly TRBD1 (6 bases). The CDR3 DNA is TGTGCCAGCAGCTTACCCGGACAGTCCTACGAGCAGTACTTC. Translating gives CASSLPGQSYEQYF.